This T cell receptor beta chain derives from a study of T cell responses to AZD1222 COVID-19 vaccine. Germline values: CDR1 KGHSH, CDR2 LQKENI. The CDR3 has 16 amino acids. V lost 10 bases to trimming and J lost 0 bases; unmatched junction nucleotides: 8. Clones were read by immunoSEQ multiplex PCR, and TCRdb kept only the in-frame ones, dropping some. The sample holds approximately 110,000 clones, 89% seen once. The J gene is TRBJ2-6, the V gene TRBV18; 8 positions match TRBD1. The input for sequencing was peripheral blood, taken on day 0 of AZD1222 vaccination. The TCR comes from an adult in good health. The CDR3 coding sequence is TGTGCCACCTCGGGACAGGCCTTCTCTGGGGCCAACGTCCTGACTTTC. It is translated as CATSGQAFSGANVLTF.